This is a list of T cell receptor beta chains from one sample in a study of control samples from healthy donors and cancer patients. Measured with immunoSEQ multiplex PCR; TCRdb has only the in-frame clones, and not every one. The table shows some 220,000 clones, with just under 95% occurring only once. The source material was blood. The receptors come from a man aged 45-65 years in good health. Both conserved end residues are part of each CDR3. The order of the fields is J gene, clone size, V gene, D gene, CDR3 protein, CDR3 DNA. A D gene is named only where the DNA matches it firmly. The size of a clone is reported for some rows only, either as once, few or many, or as a class for expanded clones.

j_gene: TRBJ1-2
abundance: -
v_gene: TRBV2
d_gene: -
CDR3aa: CASRDLRGRSYGYTF
CDR3nt: TGTGCCAGCAGAGACCTCAGGGGACGGAGCTATGGCTACACCTTC

j_gene: TRBJ2-1
abundance: -
v_gene: TRBV11-2
d_gene: -
CDR3aa: CASSFGTDGYEQFF
CDR3nt: TGTGCCAGCAGCTTCGGGACCGACGGGTATGAGCAGTTCTTC

j_gene: TRBJ1-2
abundance: -
v_gene: TRBV2
d_gene: -
CDR3aa: CASSVSGPYGYTF
CDR3nt: TGTGCCAGCAGTGTAAGCGGACCCTATGGCTACACCTTC

j_gene: TRBJ2-7
abundance: -
v_gene: TRBV5-4
d_gene: -
CDR3aa: CASSLNPGSYEQYF
CDR3nt: TGTGCCAGCAGCTTGAATCCCGGGAGCTACGAGCAGTACTTC

j_gene: TRBJ1-1
abundance: -
v_gene: TRBV29-1
d_gene: TRBD1
CDR3aa: CSVETGGMNTEAFF
CDR3nt: TGCAGCGTTGAGACAGGGGGGATGAACACTGAAGCTTTCTTT

j_gene: TRBJ2-3
abundance: -
v_gene: TRBV10-2
d_gene: TRBD2
CDR3aa: CASRSSGGARDTQYF
CDR3nt: TGCGCCAGCAGGTCTAGCGGGGGGGCGAGAGATACGCAGTATTTT

j_gene: TRBJ1-5
abundance: few
v_gene: TRBV6-2/TRBV6-3
d_gene: -
CDR3aa: CASSNLAGTVGAQHF
CDR3nt: TGTGCCAGCAGTAACCTCGCGGGGACGGTGGGAGCCCAGCATTTT

j_gene: TRBJ2-1
abundance: once
v_gene: TRBV11-2
d_gene: -
CDR3aa: CASSFRTKLYNEQFF
CDR3nt: TGTGCCAGCAGCTTTCGGACAAAGCTTTACAATGAGCAGTTCTTC

j_gene: TRBJ2-5
abundance: -
v_gene: TRBV7-9
d_gene: TRBD2
CDR3aa: CASSSTSGVSQETQYF
CDR3nt: TGTGCCAGCAGCTCGACTAGCGGGGTATCACAAGAGACCCAGTACTTC

j_gene: TRBJ1-5
abundance: -
v_gene: TRBV10-2
d_gene: -
CDR3aa: CASSAARVEQPQHF
CDR3nt: TGCGCCAGCAGTGCAGCCAGGGTAGAACAGCCCCAGCATTTT

j_gene: TRBJ1-1
abundance: -
v_gene: TRBV7-9
d_gene: -
CDR3aa: CASSFGHINTEAFF
CDR3nt: TGTGCCAGCAGCTTTGGCCACATAAACACTGAAGCTTTCTTT

j_gene: TRBJ2-3
abundance: once
v_gene: TRBV27
d_gene: -
CDR3aa: CASSSSTSGFTDTQYF
CDR3nt: TGTGCCAGCAGTTCCTCGACCAGCGGTTTCACAGATACGCAGTATTTT

j_gene: TRBJ1-5
abundance: -
v_gene: TRBV5-1
d_gene: -
CDR3aa: CASSLGSNQPQHF
CDR3nt: TGCGCCAGCAGCCTCGGGAGCAATCAGCCCCAGCATTTT

j_gene: TRBJ1-1
abundance: -
v_gene: TRBV6-5
d_gene: -
CDR3aa: CASSYNQGRTEAFF
CDR3nt: TGTGCCAGCAGTTACAATCAGGGACGGACTGAAGCTTTCTTT

j_gene: TRBJ1-2
abundance: -
v_gene: TRBV6-1
d_gene: -
CDR3aa: CASSEGRQYGYTF
CDR3nt: TGTGCCAGCAGTGAGGGACGGCAATATGGCTACACCTTC

j_gene: TRBJ1-1
abundance: -
v_gene: TRBV29-1
d_gene: -
CDR3aa: CSANENTEAFF
CDR3nt: TGCAGCGCAAACGAGAACACTGAAGCTTTCTTT

j_gene: TRBJ1-5
abundance: -
v_gene: TRBV7-8
d_gene: -
CDR3aa: CASSQGRDQPQHF
CDR3nt: TGTGCCAGCAGCCAGGGGAGGGATCAGCCCCAGCATTTT

j_gene: TRBJ1-6
abundance: once
v_gene: TRBV7-9
d_gene: TRBD1
CDR3aa: CASSKGQGAMYNSPLHF
CDR3nt: TGTGCCAGCAGCAAGGGACAGGGGGCTATGTATAATTCACCCCTCCACTTT

j_gene: TRBJ1-5
abundance: -
v_gene: TRBV2
d_gene: -
CDR3aa: CASSVIQLGNQPQHF
CDR3nt: TGTGCCAGCAGTGTTATCCAATTGGGCAATCAGCCCCAGCATTTT

j_gene: TRBJ2-1
abundance: -
v_gene: TRBV11-3
d_gene: TRBD1
CDR3aa: CASSLGSSGGSEQFF
CDR3nt: TGTGCCAGCAGCTTAGGGTCTTCAGGGGGCAGCGAGCAGTTCTTC

j_gene: TRBJ2-1
abundance: -
v_gene: TRBV5-1
d_gene: TRBD2
CDR3aa: CASSLSGGRYNEQFF
CDR3nt: TGCGCCAGCAGCCTAAGCGGGGGCCGCTACAATGAGCAGTTCTTC

j_gene: TRBJ1-1
abundance: -
v_gene: TRBV5-1
d_gene: -
CDR3aa: CASSSDGNTEAFF
CDR3nt: TGCGCCAGCAGCTCGGACGGGAACACTGAAGCTTTCTTT

j_gene: TRBJ1-1
abundance: -
v_gene: TRBV6-1
d_gene: -
CDR3aa: CASSEVGVNTEAFF
CDR3nt: TGTGCCAGCAGTGAAGTGGGGGTGAACACTGAAGCTTTCTTT

j_gene: TRBJ1-2
abundance: -
v_gene: TRBV6-1
d_gene: -
CDR3aa: CASSEGVLGGGYTF
CDR3nt: TGTGCCAGCAGTGAAGGGGTTCTGGGGGGGGGCTACACCTTC

j_gene: TRBJ1-1
abundance: -
v_gene: TRBV19
d_gene: -
CDR3aa: CASSILRGEQAFF
CDR3nt: TGTGCCAGTAGTATATTAAGGGGAGAGCAAGCTTTCTTT

j_gene: TRBJ1-5
abundance: -
v_gene: TRBV11-2
d_gene: -
CDR3aa: CASSQSLSNQPQHF
CDR3nt: TGTGCCAGCAGCCAGTCGTTAAGCAATCAGCCCCAGCATTTT

j_gene: TRBJ2-4
abundance: -
v_gene: TRBV21-1
d_gene: -
CDR3aa: CASSKRGQEWQNIQYF
CDR3nt: TGTGCCAGCAGCAAAAGGGGCCAGGAGTGGCAAAACATTCAGTACTTC

j_gene: TRBJ2-7
abundance: once
v_gene: TRBV6-5
d_gene: TRBD1
CDR3aa: CASSYAPGQDPF
CDR3nt: TGTGCCAGCAGTTATGCGCCGGGACAGGATCCCTTC

j_gene: TRBJ2-3
abundance: -
v_gene: TRBV7-2
d_gene: -
CDR3aa: CASSLEKTDTQYF
CDR3nt: TGTGCCAGCAGCTTAGAGAAAACAGATACGCAGTATTTT

j_gene: TRBJ1-2
abundance: -
v_gene: TRBV25-1
d_gene: -
CDR3aa: CASSDRGTYGYTF
CDR3nt: TGTGCCAGCAGTGATCGGGGGACCTATGGCTACACCTTC

j_gene: TRBJ1-3
abundance: -
v_gene: TRBV28
d_gene: TRBD1
CDR3aa: CASSLARGLNTIYF
CDR3nt: TGTGCCAGCAGTTTGGCCAGGGGGTTAAACACCATATATTTT

j_gene: TRBJ1-2
abundance: -
v_gene: TRBV6-6
d_gene: TRBD1
CDR3aa: CASSYSGTGPYGYTF
CDR3nt: TGTGCCAGCAGTTACTCGGGGACAGGGCCCTATGGCTACACCTTC

j_gene: TRBJ2-1
abundance: once
v_gene: TRBV4-1
d_gene: -
CDR3aa: CASSQDRAQFF
CDR3nt: TGCGCCAGCAGCCAAGACCGGGCGCAGTTCTTC

j_gene: TRBJ1-3
abundance: -
v_gene: TRBV27
d_gene: -
CDR3aa: CASNVPGARGNTIYF
CDR3nt: TGTGCCAGCAACGTTCCGGGGGCGCGGGGAAACACCATATATTTT

j_gene: TRBJ2-3
abundance: -
v_gene: TRBV30
d_gene: -
CDR3aa: CASRRTAGADTQYF
CDR3nt: TGTGCCTCCCGGCGGACGGCAGGCGCAGATACGCAGTATTTT

j_gene: TRBJ2-2
abundance: -
v_gene: TRBV11-2
d_gene: TRBD1
CDR3aa: CASSYIDRGNTGELFF
CDR3nt: TGTGCCAGCAGCTATATAGACAGGGGGAACACCGGGGAGCTGTTTTTT

j_gene: TRBJ2-6
abundance: -
v_gene: TRBV27
d_gene: TRBD1
CDR3aa: CASSFDRGKGGANVLTF
CDR3nt: TGTGCCAGCAGCTTTGACAGGGGCAAAGGTGGGGCCAACGTCCTGACTTTC

j_gene: TRBJ2-2
abundance: -
v_gene: TRBV7-2
d_gene: TRBD2
CDR3aa: CASSPTSGGADTGELFF
CDR3nt: TGTGCCAGCAGCCCGACTAGCGGGGGGGCCGACACCGGGGAGCTGTTTTTT

j_gene: TRBJ1-3
abundance: -
v_gene: TRBV18
d_gene: -
CDR3aa: CASSPPYGSGNTIYF
CDR3nt: TGTGCCAGCTCACCACCGTACGGCTCTGGAAACACCATATATTTT

j_gene: TRBJ1-4
abundance: -
v_gene: TRBV20-1
d_gene: -
CDR3aa: CSATSGQRRFF
CDR3nt: TGCAGTGCCACCTCAGGACAGAGGCGGTTTTTT

j_gene: TRBJ1-1
abundance: once
v_gene: TRBV3-1/TRBV3-2
d_gene: -
CDR3aa: CASSQARNTEAFF
CDR3nt: TGTGCCAGCAGCCAAGCCCGGAACACTGAAGCTTTCTTT

j_gene: TRBJ1-4
abundance: -
v_gene: TRBV4-1
d_gene: -
CDR3aa: CASSQEAGYNEKLFF
CDR3nt: TGCGCCAGCAGCCAAGAAGCAGGATACAATGAAAAACTGTTTTTT

j_gene: TRBJ2-7
abundance: -
v_gene: TRBV28
d_gene: -
CDR3aa: CASSLEARYEQYF
CDR3nt: TGTGCCAGCAGTTTAGAGGCTAGGTACGAGCAGTACTTC